This TCR beta chain was identified during a study of cytomegalovirus exposure and HLA in healthy donors. Notes on the study in general: According to a later analysis, most TCR beta chains associated with CMV appeared HLA-restricted. Trimming of TCR beta V- and J-genes showed a link, identified in a later analysis, to a missense DCLRE1C variant. The study put under 200 TCR beta chains on its list as cytomegalovirus-associated.

Looked up from germline, CDR1 is SGHNT and CDR2 is YYREEE (reference sequence). The CDR3 is made up of 15 amino acids. Trimming removed 5 bases from V and 8 bases from J; junction bases left unmatched: 8. This clone was recorded a few times. Its specificity is not known. Both 60 Vbeta primers and 13 Jbeta primers went into the PCR. Original methodology: In a later analysis, of about 80 million unique beta chains, around 11 million appeared in at least two donors. Method: immunoSEQ multiplex PCR; TCRdb's copy keeps in-frame clones and lacks some. V and J calls and clone size are given by that table; D and trimming were obtained from the DNA. The sample comprises about 220,000 clones, approximately 70% of which are singletons, and less than 2% rests with the top ten.

The rearrangement links TRBV5-4 to TRBJ1-6, with 9 bases lining up with TRBD1. This clonotype was sampled from a woman in her twenties or thirties in good health and CMV-seronegative. Input material: PBMCs. The CDR3 here is CASSLRTGVDSPLHF. The CDR3, as DNA: TGTGCCAGCAGTTTAAGGACAGGGGTTGATTCACCCCTCCACTTT. Based on the CDR3 plus reference TRBV5-4 and TRBJ1-6, the full variable domain is ETGVTQSPTHLIKTRGQQVTLRCSSQSGHNTVSWYQQALGQGPQFIFQYYREEENGRGNFPPRFSGLQFPNYSSELNVNALELDDSALYLCASSLRTGVDSPLHFGNGTRLTVT.